This TCR beta chain was recorded in a study of blood T cell repertoires in COVID-19. After removal of 0 bases from V and 6 bases from J, the junction contained 3 bases not matched to a gene. Germline V gene data show CDR1 as MNHEY and CDR2 as SMNVEV (reference sequence). This CDR3 spans 15 amino acids. Profiling relied on immunoSEQ multiplex PCR, and the TCRdb table lists in-frame clones only, not all of them. Of roughly 180,000 clones in the sample, 65% to 85% were seen once. Those enrolled, adults aged 18 to 89 years, came from around 25 US areas. Specimen: PBMCs or T cells enriched from blood (not recorded which). The chain carries TRBV27 and TRBJ2-1, with 9 bases fitting TRBD1. The receptor was derived from a woman between 45 and 60 years old in a cohort exposed to, infected with or recovered from COVID-19 (not recorded which). The CDR3 coding sequence is TGTGCCAGCAGTTTATCGGGGACAGGGTTCAATGAGCAGTTCTTC. This codes for CASSLSGTGFNEQFF.